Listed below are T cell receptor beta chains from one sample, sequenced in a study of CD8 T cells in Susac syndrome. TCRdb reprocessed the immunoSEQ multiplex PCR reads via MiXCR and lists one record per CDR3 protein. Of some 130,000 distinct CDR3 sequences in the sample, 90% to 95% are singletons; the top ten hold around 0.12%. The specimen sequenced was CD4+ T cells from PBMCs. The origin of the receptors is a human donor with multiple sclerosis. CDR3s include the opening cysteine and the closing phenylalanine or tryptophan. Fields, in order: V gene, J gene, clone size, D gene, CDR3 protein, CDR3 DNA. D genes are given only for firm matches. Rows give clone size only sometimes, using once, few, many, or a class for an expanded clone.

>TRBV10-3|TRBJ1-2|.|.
CAINQGGYGYTF
TGTGCCATCAACCAGGGAGGCTATGGCTACACCTTC
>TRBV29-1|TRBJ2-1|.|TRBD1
CGTGGRYNEQFF
TGCGGTACAGGGGGCCGCTACAATGAGCAGTTCTTC
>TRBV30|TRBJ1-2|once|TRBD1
CAWRAPGQGPYYGYTF
TGTGCCTGGAGGGCCCCGGGACAGGGTCCTTACTATGGCTACACCTTC
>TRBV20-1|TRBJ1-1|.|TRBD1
CSVGQGGSLNTEAFF
TGCAGTGTCGGACAGGGAGGATCCCTGAACACTGAAGCTTTCTTT
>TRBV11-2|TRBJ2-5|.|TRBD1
CASSASGQGGATQYF
TGTGCCAGCAGCGCTTCAGGACAGGGGGGAGCGACCCAGTACTTC
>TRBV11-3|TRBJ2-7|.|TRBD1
CASSFMGQGDYEQYF
TGTGCCAGCAGCTTCATGGGACAGGGGGACTACGAGCAGTACTTC
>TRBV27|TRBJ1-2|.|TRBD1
CASRRAGGDYGYTF
TGTGCCAGCAGGAGAGCAGGGGGCGACTATGGCTACACCTTC
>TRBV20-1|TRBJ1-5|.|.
CSARALTRTNQPQHF
TGCAGTGCTAGGGCTCTAACCAGGACTAATCAGCCCCAGCATTTT
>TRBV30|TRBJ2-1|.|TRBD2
CAWRRGRVVNEQFF
TGTGCCTGGAGACGGGGGAGGGTAGTAAATGAGCAGTTCTTC
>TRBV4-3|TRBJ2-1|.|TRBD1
CASSQEGTGDSYNEQFF
TGCGCCAGCAGCCAAGAAGGGACAGGGGACTCCTACAATGAGCAGTTCTTC
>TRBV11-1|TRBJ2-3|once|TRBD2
CASSSGTSGTFTDTQYF
TGTGCCAGCAGCTCCGGGACTAGCGGGACTTTCACAGATACGCAGTATTTT
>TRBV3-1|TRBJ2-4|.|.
CASSQEWTTQYF
TGTGCCAGCAGCCAAGAATGGACTACTCAGTACTTC
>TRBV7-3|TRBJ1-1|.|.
CASSLTGGRSTEAFF
TGTGCCAGCAGCTTAACGGGGGGTAGGAGCACTGAAGCTTTCTTT
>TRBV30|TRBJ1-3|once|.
CAWTSGNTIYF
TGTGCCTGGACCTCTGGAAACACCATATATTTT
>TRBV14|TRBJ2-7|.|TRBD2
CASSSGGYSYEQYF
TGTGCCAGCAGCAGCGGGGGGTACTCCTACGAGCAGTACTTC
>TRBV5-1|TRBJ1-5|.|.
CASSSGSGDQPQHF
TGCGCCAGCAGCTCAGGTTCAGGCGATCAGCCCCAGCATTTT
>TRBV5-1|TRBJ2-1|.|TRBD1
CASSWGQGNEQFF
TGCGCCAGCAGCTGGGGACAGGGGAATGAGCAGTTCTTC
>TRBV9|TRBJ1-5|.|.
CASSERGGFQPQHF
TGTGCCAGCAGCGAGAGGGGGGGGTTTCAGCCCCAGCATTTT
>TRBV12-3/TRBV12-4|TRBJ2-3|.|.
CASSFYRQYVTDTQYF
TGTGCCAGCAGTTTCTACCGGCAGTATGTGACAGATACGCAGTATTTT
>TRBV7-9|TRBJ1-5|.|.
CASSLGDSQPQHF
TGTGCCAGCAGCTTAGGGGATAGCCAGCCCCAGCATTTT
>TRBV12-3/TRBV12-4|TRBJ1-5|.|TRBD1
CASSSRQGHNQPQHF
TGTGCCAGCAGTTCTAGACAGGGGCACAATCAGCCCCAGCATTTT
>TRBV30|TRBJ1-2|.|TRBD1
CAWIGTGGYGYTF
TGTGCCTGGATTGGGACAGGGGGCTATGGCTACACCTTC
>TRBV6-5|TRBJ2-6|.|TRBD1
CASSYYRRTGESTGANVLTF
TGTGCCAGCAGTTACTATCGAAGGACAGGGGAATCTACCGGGGCCAACGTCCTGACTTTC
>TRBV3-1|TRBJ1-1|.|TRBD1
CASRDQGAAIAFF
TGTGCCAGCAGGGACCAGGGGGCAGCTATAGCTTTCTTT
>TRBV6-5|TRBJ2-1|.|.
CASSSRHNEQFF
TGTGCCAGCAGTTCTCGACACAATGAGCAGTTCTTC
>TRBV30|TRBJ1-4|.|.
CAWATEGVGEKLFF
TGTGCCTGGGCTACGGAGGGGGTTGGTGAAAAACTGTTTTTT
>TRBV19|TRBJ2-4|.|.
CASSQTRTKNIQYF
TGTGCCAGTAGTCAAACTAGAACCAAAAACATTCAGTACTTC
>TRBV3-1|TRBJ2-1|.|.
CASSHESGFYNEQFF
TGTGCCAGCAGCCACGAGTCGGGATTCTACAATGAGCAGTTCTTC
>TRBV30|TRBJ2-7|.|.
CAWTPGDKGKQYF
TGTGCCTGGACCCCGGGAGACAAGGGGAAGCAGTACTTC
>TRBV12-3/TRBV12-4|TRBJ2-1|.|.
CASSRGTLSNEQFF
TGTGCCAGCAGCCGCGGGACACTGAGCAATGAGCAGTTCTTC
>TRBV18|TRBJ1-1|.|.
CASSHPGTMNTEAFF
TGTGCCAGCTCACATCCGGGAACTATGAACACTGAAGCTTTCTTT
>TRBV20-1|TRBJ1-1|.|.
CSARDRKGMRNTEAFF
TGCAGTGCTAGAGATAGGAAAGGGATGAGGAACACTGAAGCTTTCTTT
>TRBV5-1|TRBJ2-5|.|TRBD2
CASSEGGGSQETQYF
TGCGCCAGCAGTGAAGGCGGGGGGTCACAAGAGACCCAGTACTTC
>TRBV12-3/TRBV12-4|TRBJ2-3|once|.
CASSFLRGTDTQYF
TGTGCCAGCAGTTTTTTGCGGGGCACAGATACGCAGTATTTT
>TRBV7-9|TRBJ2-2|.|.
CASSLDLLSRGSTGELFF
TGTGCCAGCAGCTTAGATCTACTCTCCCGGGGCAGCACCGGGGAGCTGTTTTTT
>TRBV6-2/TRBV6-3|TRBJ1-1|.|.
CASSYRAQGEAFF
TGTGCCAGCAGTTACCGGGCACAGGGTGAAGCTTTCTTT
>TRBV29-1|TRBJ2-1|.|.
CSVDPGDEQFF
TGCAGCGTTGATCCGGGGGATGAGCAGTTCTTC
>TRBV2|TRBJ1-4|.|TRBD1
CASNRDRGEKLFF
TGTGCCAGCAACCGGGACAGGGGCGAAAAACTGTTTTTT
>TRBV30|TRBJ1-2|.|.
CAWSVPGVGYTF
TGTGCCTGGAGTGTGCCAGGGGTTGGTTACACCTTC
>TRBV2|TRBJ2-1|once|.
CASSYRPEEQFF
TGTGCCAGCAGTTACAGGCCCGAAGAGCAGTTCTTC
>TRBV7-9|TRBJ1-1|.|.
CASSLAGTEAFF
TGTGCCAGCAGCTTAGCGGGGACTGAAGCTTTCTTT
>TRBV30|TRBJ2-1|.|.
CAWSVRNEQFF
TGTGCCTGGAGTGTAAGAAATGAGCAGTTCTTC
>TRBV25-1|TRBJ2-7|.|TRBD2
CASQGPPRRGERSYEQYF
TGTGCCAGCCAAGGTCCCCCACGACGGGGGGAGAGGTCCTACGAGCAGTACTTC